This T cell receptor beta chain comes out of a study of PD-1 blockade in classical Hodgkin lymphoma. Every patient relapsed after autologous stem cell transplantation, and brentuximab vedotin exposure varied. General study results and limits: Compared with healthy donors, newly diagnosed patients reportedly showed lower baseline TCR diversity.

As to this clone: Its antigen is undetermined.

Trimming at V came to 4 bases and at J to 2 bases, leaving 5 bases not matched to a gene. The CDR3 length is 15 residues. The data were produced by immunoSEQ multiplex PCR, yet TCRdb's version contains in-frame clones alone and is incomplete. The sample lists more than 85,000 clones, approximately 91% seen once, with around 2.4% in the top ten. The sequenced sample was peripheral blood mononuclear cells (PBMCs), obtained before the second cycle of nivolumab. The origin of this receptor is a human donor with classical Hodgkin lymphoma. The V and J genes are TRBV5-3 and TRBJ2-3; 9 bases align to TRBD2. TRBV5-3 is annotated as an ORF whose role is uncertain. The CDR3 sequence: CARSPGTSLTDTQYF. Written as DNA, the CDR3 is TGTGCCAGAAGCCCCGGGACTAGCCTCACAGATACGCAGTATTTT.